This T cell receptor (beta chain) was captured by sequencing in a study of blood T cell repertoires in COVID-19. In the study overall: Sites across the United States, Italy and Spain contributed samples from acute and convalescent COVID-19. PBMCs, B-cell-depleted T cells, or T cells provided the cDNA or gDNA that made up the material.

As processed by the authors: Counts of nucleated cells, estimated from reference gene primer amplification, were obtained. Measured with immunoSEQ multiplex PCR; TCRdb has only the in-frame clones, and not every one. The V and J calls and clone size were taken over from that table, and D and trimming were inferred from the DNA. The sample contains about 260,000 clones, under 90% of which appear only once. With 1 base removed from V and 2 bases from J, the gap between germline ends came to 13 bases. Germline V gene sequence: CDR1 SGHRS, CDR2 YFSETQ. The CDR3 has 16 amino acids. The chain uses TRBV5-1 and TRBJ2-1; tentative D call: TRBD2 (5 bases). Sequencing was carried out using peripheral blood. The receptor's source is a man aged 55 to 70 with acute or convalescent COVID-19. CDR3 loop: CASSLNIGVTYNEQFF. Here the CDR3 DNA reads TGCGCCAGCAGCTTGAATATCGGGGTGACCTACAATGAGCAGTTCTTC.